A single T cell receptor beta chain is shown here with its context. Its antigen is unknown. Clones were sequenced by immunoSEQ multiplex PCR, and TCRdb holds only the in-frame ones, with some missing. The table includes approximately 330,000 clones, around four fifths detected once. The entry originates in a study of cytotoxic CD8 clonotypes in ibrutinib-treated CLL. Across the study: Partial responders 24, complete 2; about twelve progressed and around 15 stayed in remission by median around 6 years. Response samples came after a median approximately twelve months of treatment, range 6 to 36.

V lost 5 bases and J lost 6; bases outside the gene matches: 18. The CDR3 consists of 17 residues. Germline V CDR1 and CDR2: SGHTA, FQGNSA. Study findings and constraints: The study sampled sustained-remission and progressing patients at different times. Starting clonality was above that of age-matched healthy donors and tracked circulating CD8+ T-cell counts.

The rearrangement links TRBV7-2 to TRBJ2-7; 8 nucleotides align to TRBD2. The starting material was PBMCs, obtained before ibrutinib treatment. The receptor was isolated from a human donor with chronic lymphocytic leukemia. This chain's CDR3 is CASSPTVAAGGGSEQYF. CDR3 bases: TGTGCCAGCAGCCCCACAGTCGCGGCGGGAGGAGGGTCCGAGCAGTACTTC.